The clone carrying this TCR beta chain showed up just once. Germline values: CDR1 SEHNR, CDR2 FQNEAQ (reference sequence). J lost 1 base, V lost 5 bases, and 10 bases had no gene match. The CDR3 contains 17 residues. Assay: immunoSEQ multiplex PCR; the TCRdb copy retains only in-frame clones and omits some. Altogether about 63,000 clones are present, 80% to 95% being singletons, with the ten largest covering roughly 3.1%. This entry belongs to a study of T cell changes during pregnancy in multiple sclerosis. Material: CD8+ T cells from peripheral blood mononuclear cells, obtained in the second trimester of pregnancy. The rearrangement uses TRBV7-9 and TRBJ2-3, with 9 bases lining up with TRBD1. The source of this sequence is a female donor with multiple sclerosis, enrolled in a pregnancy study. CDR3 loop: CASSGSWTGAGTDTQYF. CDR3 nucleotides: TGTGCCAGCAGCGGATCCTGGACAGGGGCGGGCACAGATACGCAGTATTTT. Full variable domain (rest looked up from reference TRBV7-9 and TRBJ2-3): DTGVSQNPRHKITKRGQNVTFRCDPISEHNRLYWYRQTLGQGPEFLTYFQNEAQLEKSRLLSDRFSAERPKGSFSTLEIQRTEQGDSAMYLCASSGSWTGAGTDTQYFGPGTRLTVL.